What follows are 26 T cell receptor beta chains derived from one specimen sequenced in a study of blood T cell repertoires in COVID-19. Here immunoSEQ multiplex PCR was the method, and the copy in TCRdb shows in-frame clones only, minus some. The sample shows over 90,000 clones, 84% of them seen only once. Sequenced: peripheral blood. These receptors all stem from a man aged 40-49 years with active or convalescent COVID-19.

The chain recombines TRBV19 with TRBJ2-3, with 10 bases aligning to TRBD1. There are 17 residues in the CDR3. V dropped 5 bases and J dropped 3; count of bases not matched to a gene: 11. CDR1 is LNHDA and CDR2 is SQIVND in the germline V gene (reference sequence). The CDR3 bases are TGTGCCAGTAGTCTAAAACAAGGACAGGGGGGAACAGATACGCAGTATTTT. Protein product: CASSLKQGQGGTDTQYF.

The rearrangement uses TRBV11-1 and TRBJ2-1, with TRBD2 matching 7 bases. The CDR3 has 16 amino acids. CDR1 and CDR2 from the germline V gene are SGHAT and FQDESV (reference sequence). The V and J ends lost 5 bases and 7 bases, in that order; junction bases with no gene match: 14. CDR3 residues: CASSLPLVGGRNEQFF. The DNA of the CDR3 is TGTGCCAGCAGCCTCCCTTTGGTCGGGGGGAGGAATGAGCAGTTCTTC. Full variable domain (missing parts from reference TRBV11-1 and TRBJ2-1): EAEVAQSPRYKITEKSQAVAFWCDPISGHATLYWYRQILGQGPELLVQFQDESVVDDSQLPKDRFSAERLKGVDSTLKIQPAELGDSAMYLCASSLPLVGGRNEQFFGPGTRLTVL.

The CDR3 reads CASSLGDSLGYTF. In nucleotides, the CDR3 is TGTGCCAGCAGCTTAGGGGACAGTCTTGGCTACACCTTC. The chain links TRBV11-2 to TRBJ1-2, with 7 positions matching TRBD1. V shed 1 base and J 7 bases; nucleotides not matched to a gene: 3. Germline V gives CDR1 SGHAT, CDR2 FQNNGV. The CDR3 loop spans 13 amino acids.

This rearrangement joins TRBV19 to TRBJ1-2, with D perhaps TRBD1 (6 bases). Germline values: CDR1 LNHDA, CDR2 SQIVND (reference sequence). V was trimmed by 0 bases and J by 4 bases, leaving 15 bases between them. This CDR3 contains 16 residues. CDR3 DNA sequence: TGTGCCAGTAGTATAGAGCGCACTGACAGGCTCTATGGCTACACCTTC. It is translated as CASSIERTDRLYGYTF.

This clone was counted ten times or more. This chain uses TRBV9 with TRBJ2-1, with 8 nucleotides matching TRBD2. The germline CDR1 and CDR2 sequences are SGDLS and YYNGEE. The CDR3 consists of 13 residues. Unmatched junction bases numbered 5, after V lost 6 bases and J lost 6 bases. The CDR3 loop is CASNTGTSNEQFF. The CDR3, as DNA: TGTGCCAGCAACACCGGGACTAGCAATGAGCAGTTCTTC.

This chain joins TRBV18 and TRBJ1-1; 9 bases agree with TRBD1. Germline loops: CDR1 KGHSH, CDR2 LQKENI. The ends lost 6 bases at V and 1 base at J; junction bases unmatched: 9. The CDR3 extends over 16 amino acids. The CDR3 nucleotides are TGTGCCAGCTCGTCGACCCCGGGACAGGGGAACACTGAAGCTTTCTTT. As protein: CASSSTPGQGNTEAFF.

V is TRBV5-1 and J is TRBJ1-2, with TRBD1 identical over 11 bases. The CDR3 is 14 amino acids. Per the germline V gene, CDR1 is SGHRS and CDR2 is YFSETQ. V gave up 0 bases and J gave up 6 bases; unmatched junction bases: 1. The CDR3 protein is CASSLEGQGDGYTF. The DNA of the CDR3 is TGCGCCAGCAGCTTGGAGGGACAGGGGGATGGCTACACCTTC. Based on the CDR3 plus reference TRBV5-1 and TRBJ1-2, the full variable domain is KAGVTQTPRYLIKTRGQQVTLSCSPISGHRSVSWYQQTPGQGLQFLFEYFSETQRNKGNFPGRFSGRQFSNSRSEMNVSTLELGDSALYLCASSLEGQGDGYTFGSGTRLTVV.

The V and J genes are TRBV7-2 and TRBJ2-7; 11 bases fit TRBD2. The length of the CDR3 is 16 residues. Germline V CDR1 and CDR2: SGHTA, FQGNSA. The trim removed 4 bases at V and 4 bases at J, leaving 9 bases unmatched. CDR3 region: CASSSLRLAGLYEQYF. The CDR3 region has the DNA TGTGCCAGCAGCTCACTCCGACTAGCGGGGCTTTACGAGCAGTACTTC. Together with reference TRBV7-2 and TRBJ2-7, the CDR3 gives the full variable domain: GAGVSQSPSNKVTEKGKDVELRCDPISGHTALYWYRQSLGQGLEFLIYFQGNSAPDKSGLPSDRFSAERTGGSVSTLTIQRTQQEDSAVYLCASSSLRLAGLYEQYFGPGTRLTVT.

V usage is TRBV7-2 and J usage is TRBJ2-5, with D unclear. CDR1 and CDR2 (germline): SGHTA, FQGNSA. Trimming took off 1 base at V and 2 bases at J, with 11 bases between the two ends. The CDR3 runs 15 residues. This CDR3 reads CASSLGVIAQETQYF. The DNA of the CDR3 is TGTGCCAGCAGCTTAGGGGTGATAGCACAAGAGACCCAGTACTTC.

The V call is TRBV11-2, the J call TRBJ2-4; D possibly corresponds to TRBD2 (6 bases). This CDR3 is built from 15 residues. V was trimmed by 4 bases and J by 4 bases, leaving 14 bases between them. Germline values: CDR1 SGHAT, CDR2 FQNNGV. CDR3 nucleotides: TGTGCCAGCAGCTCAGAAAAGGAGGGGAAAAACATTCAGTACTTC. It codes for CASSSEKEGKNIQYF.

A single count supports this clone. This chain uses TRBV6-5 with TRBJ1-1; D gene ambiguous. V was pared by 0 bases and J by 1 base, with 6 bases between. Germline V lookup: CDR1 MNHEY, CDR2 SVGAGI. The CDR3 contains 14 residues. The CDR3 bases are TGTGCCAGCAGTTACTCCGGGTCGAACACTGAAGCTTTCTTT. Its protein product is CASSYSGSNTEAFF.

The genes are TRBV19 and TRBJ1-1, with no clear D. The CDR3 runs 13 residues. CDR1 LNHDA and CDR2 SQIVND come from the germline V gene (reference sequence). V lost 2 bases to trimming and J lost 2 bases, with 6 bases between them. The CDR3 DNA sequence: TGTGCCAGTAGTATATCAGTTAACACTGAAGCTTTCTTT. Encoded protein: CASSISVNTEAFF.

The J gene is TRBJ1-1, the V gene TRBV10-2; possible D gene TRBD1, 5 bases. Deletions cut 1 base from V and 0 bases from J, with 12 bases between. CDR1 is WSHSY and CDR2 is SAAADI in the germline V gene. The CDR3 runs to 16 residues. The CDR3 bases are TGCGCCAGCAGTGAGTTCAGACAGCCCATGAACACTGAAGCTTTCTTT. As protein: CASSEFRQPMNTEAFF.

The V call is TRBV27, the J call TRBJ2-1, with 12 positions matching TRBD2. V lost 6 bases to trimming and J lost 3 bases; unmatched junction nucleotides: 3. Germline V gene sequence: CDR1 MNHEY, CDR2 SMNVEV (reference sequence). The CDR3 has 15 residues. DNA of the CDR3: TGTGCCAGCAGCTTGACTAGCGGGGGCTACAATGAGCAGTTCTTC. Translating it yields CASSLTSGGYNEQFF.

The rearrangement joins TRBV18 to TRBJ1-2; D is possibly TRBD1 (5 bases). Trimming pared 4 bases from V and 5 bases from J, leaving 17 bases between. The germline gives CDR1 KGHSH, CDR2 LQKENI. CDR3 length equals 15 residues. The CDR3 sequence is CASSLSKTESYGYTF. CDR3 bases: TGTGCCAGCTCACTATCAAAGACAGAGAGTTATGGCTACACCTTC.

The chain employs TRBV12-3 or TRBV12-4 and TRBJ1-3; D gene unclear. This CDR3 contains 13 residues. Trimming took 6 bases from V and 4 from J, leaving 10 bases between them. CDR3 nucleotides: TGTGCCAGCAGACATCACCAGGGAAACACCATATATTTT. Its translation is CASRHHQGNTIYF.

This sequence joins TRBV3-1 (or the pseudogene TRBV3-2) and TRBJ1-2; TRBD1 agrees at 8 bases. This CDR3 is built from 14 residues. V was pared by 1 base and J by 8 bases, with 6 bases of the junction left unmatched. The germline CDR1 and CDR2 sequences are LGHDT and YNNKEL (reference sequence). CDR3 residues: CASSQGTGTGGYTF. Here the CDR3 DNA reads TGTGCCAGCAGCCAAGGAACCGGGACAGGCGGCTACACCTTC.

This clone appeared once. The V call is TRBV29-1, the J call TRBJ1-1, with a weak D call TRBD1 (6 bases). Trimming stripped 6 bases from V and 6 bases from J, with 17 bases between. The CDR3 has 13 residues. CDR1 and CDR2 from the germline V gene are SQVTM and ANQGSEA. CDR3 bases: TGCAGCGTATCACAGGGAGATGGGGCTGAAGCTTTCTTT. This encodes CSVSQGDGAEAFF.

The V call is TRBV7-2, the J call TRBJ2-5; 9 nucleotides line up with TRBD1. From germline, CDR1 is SGHTA and CDR2 FQGNSA. The CDR3 is 16 amino acids. V dropped 5 bases and J dropped 1; count of bases not matched to a gene: 8. CDR3 coding DNA: TGTGCCAGCAGCCAAGCCCTACAGGGGGCCCAAGAGACCCAGTACTTC. This encodes CASSQALQGAQETQYF.

J is TRBJ2-5 and V is TRBV19; 14 bases match TRBD2. CDR1 and CDR2 from the germline V gene are LNHDA and SQIVND (reference sequence). The CDR3 length is 18 residues. Germline trimming cut 3 bases from V and 5 bases from J; bases unmatched to any gene: 11. Written as DNA, the CDR3 is TGTGCCAGTAGTATGACTAGCGGGGGGGCCGGGTCAGAGGAGACCCAGTACTTC. Its protein product is CASSMTSGGAGSEETQYF.

V and J are TRBV6-1 and TRBJ2-7; 9 positions match TRBD2. The ends lost 4 bases at V and 0 bases at J; junction bases unmatched: 7. CDR1 is MNHNS, CDR2 SASEGT, per germline. The CDR3 loop spans 16 amino acids. The CDR3 loop reads CASSAPAGGPSYEQYF. DNA of the CDR3: TGTGCCAGCAGTGCCCCCGCGGGGGGGCCCTCCTACGAGCAGTACTTC.

The chain has TRBV30 and TRBJ2-7; D possibly corresponds to TRBD2 (6 bases). Per the germline V gene, CDR1 is GTSNPN and CDR2 is SVGIG (reference sequence). This CDR3 is built from 14 residues. V was cut by 2 bases and J by 3 bases, with 14 bases left in between. The CDR3 sequence: CAWSPPRGSYEQYF. CDR3 DNA sequence: TGTGCCTGGAGTCCCCCCCGGGGGAGCTACGAGCAGTACTTC. The full variable domain, rest sourced from reference TRBV30 and TRBJ2-7, is SQTIHQWPATLVQPVGSPLSLECTVEGTSNPNLYWYRQAAGRGLQLLFYSVGIGQISSEVPQNLSASRPQDRQFILSSKKLLLSDSGFYLCAWSPPRGSYEQYFGPGTRLTVT.

Note on this clone: This sample includes further DNA sequences coding for the same CDR3. The chain combines TRBV20-1 with TRBJ1-2, with unresolved D. The V end was cut by 3 bases, the J end by 4 bases, with 6 bases between. Germline CDR1 is DFQATT and CDR2 is SNEGSKA (reference sequence). The CDR3 runs 11 residues. CDR3 DNA sequence: TGCAGTGCTAGTTCGGGCTATGGCTACACCTTC. Protein: CSASSGYGYTF.

CDR3 sequence: CASSSVGQGISYEQYF. The CDR3 DNA follows: TGTGCCAGCAGCTCCGTTGGGCAGGGAATCTCCTACGAGCAGTACTTC. The chain links TRBV13 to TRBJ2-7; tentative D call: TRBD1 (5 bases). Trimming removed 4 bases from V and 0 bases from J, with 16 bases in between. CDR3 size: 16 residues. Germline lookup yields CDR1 PRHDT and CDR2 FYEKMQ (reference sequence).

This clone was recorded a few times. V gene TRBV2 combines with J gene TRBJ2-7, with no clear D. V was clipped by 2 bases and J by 3 bases, with 20 bases between them. Germline CDR1 and CDR2: SNHLY and FYNNEI. This CDR3 region has 17 residues. CDR3 residues: CASSESGFPGPLYEQYF. The CDR3 nucleotides are TGTGCCAGCAGTGAATCTGGCTTCCCTGGCCCCCTCTACGAGCAGTACTTC.

J is TRBJ1-6 and V is TRBV5-5; D gene unclear. The V end lost 1 base, the J end lost 5 bases, and 10 bases lay between the germline ends. The CDR3 consists of 15 residues. Germline V gene sequence: CDR1 SGHKS, CDR2 YYEKEE (reference sequence). The CDR3 DNA reads TGTGCCAGCAGCTTGTTTCATCCCAATAATTCACCCCTCCACTTT. This sequence encodes CASSLFHPNNSPLHF.